This entry features one T cell receptor beta chain sequence. Its cognate antigen is unknown. Using immunoSEQ multiplex PCR, the repertoire was profiled, and TCRdb retains in-frame clones only, with some absent. The table records tens of thousands of clones, 84% of them present only once. The data are from a study of PD-L1 blockade in urothelial cancer. Notes on the study in general: Tumor-associated clones in the blood of durable-benefit patients grew more at 3 weeks.

J lost 2 bases, V lost 1 base, and 7 bases had no gene match. Germline CDR1 and CDR2: LNHNV and YYDKDF (reference sequence). The CDR3 has 17 residues. Time point described: pretreatment peripheral blood. This chain links TRBV15 with TRBJ2-7; 11 nucleotides align to TRBD2. This material consisted of PBMCs, taken around atezolizumab (anti-PD-L1) treatment. The TCR comes from a man in his sixties with urothelial cancer. In DNA form, the CDR3 reads TGTGCCACCAGCAGAGCGGGCACTAGCGGGGGTCCCTACGAGCAGTACTTC. Its translation is CATSRAGTSGGPYEQYF.